This T cell receptor beta chain is from a study of T cells in Graves' hyperthyroidism and ophthalmopathy. Study-wide background: Peripheral blood collection took place at initial diagnosis, before any treatment. Study-wide results and limits: Model output signaled ophthalmopathy a median roughly 6.1 months ahead of onset. Among thyroid clonotypes expanded above 0.001, most also appeared in blood.

Patients aged 18 to 65 had newly diagnosed hyperthyroidism of under 2 months' duration. There are many counts of this clonotype. The antigen is undetermined. RNA transcripts yielded amplified TCR beta CDR3 regions. The primer set for the first-round RT-PCR of the TCR CDR3 was HTBI. TCRdb reanalysed the multiplex PCR reads using MiXCR and keeps one entry per CDR3 protein. The table lists about 580,000 distinct CDR3 sequences, approximately 15% of them singletons, with 4.5% to 6% in the top ten. Trimming left V 11 bases short and J 7 bases short, with 17 bases between. Germline V gene lookup returns CDR1 SEHNR and CDR2 FQNEAQ (reference sequence). CDR3 length: 13 amino acids.

This sequence originates from a woman in her twenties or thirties with Graves' hyperthyroidism that later progressed to Graves' ophthalmopathy. Material for sequencing was blood. The gene calls are TRBV7-9 and TRBJ2-2; D is unclear. The CDR3 DNA reads as TGTGCCCTCGGACCGGCGATGGACGGGGAGCTGTTTTTT. Translated: CALGPAMDGELFF.